This T cell receptor (beta chain) was documented in a study of T cell changes during pregnancy in multiple sclerosis. Germline CDR1 LNHDA, CDR2 SQIVND (reference sequence). With 10 bases removed from V and 1 base from J, the gap between germline ends came to 11 bases. This CDR3 has 13 residues. Repertoires were generated with immunoSEQ multiplex PCR, while TCRdb's copy carries only in-frame clones and drops some. The profile shows tens of thousands of clones, 80% to 95% of them singletons. The source was CD4+ T cells from peripheral blood mononuclear cells, collected after pregnancy. V gene TRBV19 combines with J gene TRBJ1-5, with D maybe TRBD1 (6 bases). The clonotype originates from a female donor with multiple sclerosis, enrolled in a pregnancy study. CDR3 sequence: CATTGQSNQPQHF. CDR3 in DNA: TGTGCCACAACGGGACAAAGCAATCAGCCCCAGCATTTT.